This TCR beta chain was sequenced in a study of T cell responses to AZD1222 COVID-19 vaccine. Broader study findings: There were mostly white British donors and more females than males, and clonal diversity was possibly underestimated. Spike-specific TCR breadth rose after two AZD1222 doses, and depth rose as well. Just a handful of AZD1222 recipients were seropositive at baseline. The repertoires were collected only after the peak T cell response.

TCRdb keeps only in-frame clones here, not all; method: immunoSEQ multiplex PCR. The data show just over 150,000 clones, more than 90% seen once. As regards this clone: Antigen specificity is unknown.

The ends lost 4 bases at V and 0 bases at J; junction bases unmatched: 4. From germline, CDR1 is LNHDA and CDR2 SQIVND (reference sequence). The CDR3 length is 15 residues. This chain uses TRBV19 with TRBJ2-7; TRBD2 matches at 9 bases. The source material was peripheral blood, sampled 28 days after the second AZD1222 dose. The sequence came from an adult who received the AZD1222 COVID-19 vaccine. CDR3 sequence (DNA): TGTGCCAGTAGTAAACTAGCGGGTGTCTCCTACGAGCAGTACTTC. Its protein is CASSKLAGVSYEQYF.